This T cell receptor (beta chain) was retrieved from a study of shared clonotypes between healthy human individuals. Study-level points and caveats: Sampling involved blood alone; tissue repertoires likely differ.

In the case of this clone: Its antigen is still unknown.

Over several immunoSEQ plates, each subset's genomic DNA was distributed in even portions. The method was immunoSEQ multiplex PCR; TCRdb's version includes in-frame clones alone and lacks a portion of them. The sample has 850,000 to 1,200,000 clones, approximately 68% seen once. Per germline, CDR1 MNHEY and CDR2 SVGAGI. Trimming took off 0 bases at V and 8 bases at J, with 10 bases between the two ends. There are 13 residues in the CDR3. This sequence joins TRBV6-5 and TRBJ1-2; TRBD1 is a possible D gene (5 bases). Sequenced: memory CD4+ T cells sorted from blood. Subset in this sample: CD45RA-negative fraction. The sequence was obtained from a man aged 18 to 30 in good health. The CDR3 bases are TGTGCCAGCAGTTACTCGAGCAGGGACGGCTACACCTTC. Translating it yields CASSYSSRDGYTF.